The sequence of this T cell receptor (beta chain) was determined in a study of low-dose radiotherapy and immunotherapy resistance in tumors. Overall study: Cohort 2 patients were irradiated with 1 Gy every two weeks, reaching 13 Gy over 26 weeks. For four cycles from cycle 1 day 1, patients took 300 mg oral aspirin daily.

Per germline, CDR1 SGDLS and CDR2 YYNGEE. V was pared by 6 bases and J by 12 bases, with 22 bases between. CDR3 length equals 14 residues. Covering alpha and beta chains, TRAV- and TRBV-specific primers were used for the first-strand cDNA. TCRs underwent 15 to 25 PCR cycles of amplification with a constant-region primer and V-primer adapter. It was by in vitro transcription that isolated mRNA was amplified. TCRdb re-called the reads through MiXCR, storing one row per CDR3 protein. The data show under 110,000 distinct CDR3 sequences, around 20% seen once. Time point: after trial treatment. This sample's treatment: LDRT plus nivolumab, ipilimumab, low-dose cyclophosphamide and aspirin (RACIN trial). Treatment combined nivolumab, ipilimumab, aspirin, low-dose cyclophosphamide and low-dose radiotherapy in a dose-escalation trial.

Sample: PBMCs, taken after low-dose radiotherapy plus immunotherapy. The chain joins TRBV9 to TRBJ2-1; D may correspond to TRBD1 or TRBD2 (5 bases each). The sequence was collected from a male donor with prostate cancer. This CDR3 reads CASTPGTETDTQFF. For the CDR3, the DNA is TGTGCCAGCACCCCTGGGACGGAGACAGATACGCAGTTCTTC.